Presented here are 22 T cell receptor beta chains from one specimen sequenced in a study of T cells in women clearing cervical HPV infection. Repertoires were generated with immunoSEQ multiplex PCR, while TCRdb's copy carries only in-frame clones and drops some. Its table records about 36,000 clones. The source material was blood buffy coat. All receptors come from a woman between 18 and 75 years old with a cervical HPV16 infection that either progressed to CIN3+ or cleared (not recorded which).

For this clone: The CDR3 extends 3 residues past the end of the read, so its final part is completed from the germline J gene. V usage is TRBV7-9 and J usage is TRBJ2-5; maybe TRBD1 (5 bases). The ends were cut back, 3 bases at V and 7 bases at J, with 9 bases in the middle. Germline V gene lookup returns CDR1 SEHNR and CDR2 FQNEAQ (reference sequence). This CDR3 has 12 amino acids. The sequenced part of the CDR3 DNA is TGTGCCAGCAGCTTGGACCAGGGGACC. Residues: CASSLDQGT. The whole CDR3 is CASSLDQGTQYF.

About this clone: The read ends 3 residues before the CDR3 terminus; that terminus is restored from the germline J gene. V and J are TRBV12-5 and TRBJ2-7; tentatively, D is TRBD1 or TRBD2 (8 bases each). The CDR3 is made up of 20 amino acids. Trimming took off 0 bases at V and 0 bases at J, with 24 bases between the two ends. CDR1 and CDR2 from the germline V gene are LGHNT and FRNRAP. The DNA read from the CDR3 is TGTGCTAGTGGTTTGGTACGGGAGGGACAGGCCATGATACCCTCCTACGAG. This translates into CASGLVREGQAMIPSYE. The CDR3 in its entirety is CASGLVREGQAMIPSYEQYF.

The CDR3 protein is CASSIAGTAGGISPLFF. Incomplete CDR3 DNA: TGTGCCAGTAGTATAGCCGGGACTGCGGGGGGCATTTCACCA. J is TRBJ1-4 and V is TRBV19, with a weak D call TRBD1 (6 bases). Coverage ceases 3 residues before the CDR3 finishes, and the germline J gene fills in the end. The CDR3 extends over 17 amino acids. The germline V gene encodes CDR1 LNHDA and CDR2 SQIVND (reference sequence). Complete variable domain (other parts from reference TRBV19 and TRBJ1-4): DGGITQSPKYLFRKEGQNVTLSCEQNLNHDAMYWYRQDPGQGLRLIYYSQIVNDFQKGDIAEGYSVSREKKESFPLTVTSAQKNPTAFYLCASSIAGTAGGISPLFFGSGTQLSVL.

Concerning this clone itself: From the germline J gene comes the end of the CDR3, since the read stops 3 residues before it. This rearrangement joins TRBV5-1 to TRBJ1-4; 9 nucleotides line up with TRBD1. Unmatched junction bases numbered 7, after V lost 5 bases and J lost 5 bases. The CDR3 spans 15 residues. The germline V gene has CDR1 SGHRS and CDR2 YFSETQ. CDR3 bases read: TGCGCCAGCAGTCTTACCGGGACAGGGAATGAAAAA. It specifies CASSLTGTGNEK. The CDR3 as a whole reads CASSLTGTGNEKLFF.

About this clone: The read terminates 3 residues ahead of where the CDR3 ends, so the germline J gene completes it. This chain joins TRBV7-7 and TRBJ1-2; D unclear. The CDR3 consists of 18 residues. Germline lookup yields CDR1 SSHAT and CDR2 FNYEAQ (reference sequence). The sequenced part of the CDR3 DNA is TGTGCCAGCAGCGCCGGGGTGGCTAGCGGGAGCGGACGGGATGAC. Amino acids: CASSAGVASGSGRDD. The full CDR3 sequence reads CASSAGVASGSGRDDYTF.

On this clone: Read coverage stops 3 residues before the CDR3 terminus; the germline J gene supplies the remainder. The V gene is TRBV5-1, the J gene TRBJ2-1, with 10 bases lining up with TRBD1. Germline V gene lookup returns CDR1 SGHRS and CDR2 YFSETQ. V shed 4 bases and J 7 bases; nucleotides not matched to a gene: 8. The CDR3 length is 15 residues. CDR3: CASSHPGTGVNEQFF. Incomplete CDR3 DNA: TGCGCCAGCAGCCACCCCGGGACAGGGGTAAATGAG.

This CDR3 is CASSQSGGQETQYF. Partial CDR3 DNA: TGTGCCAGCAGCCAATCGGGGGGTCAAGAGACG. The chain is built from TRBV5-6 and TRBJ2-3; 7 nucleotides match TRBD2. The read comes to an end 3 residues before the CDR3 does, leaving the germline J gene to fill in the end. Germline CDR1 reads SGHDT; CDR2 reads YYEEEE. This CDR3 has 14 amino acids.

Turning to this clone: Read data end 3 residues before the CDR3 end; the end is taken from the germline J gene. The chain combines TRBV12-3 or TRBV12-4 with TRBJ2-7; TRBD1 aligns across 7 bases. CDR3 length equals 17 residues. J gave up 3 bases and V 1 base, and 12 bases lay outside the gene matches. CDR3: CASSLDSGGALFYEQYF. The part of the CDR3 DNA that was read is TGTGCCAGCAGTTTAGATTCAGGGGGAGCCCTCTTCTACGAG.

Remarks on this clone: The read ends 3 residues shy of where the CDR3 ends; the end is completed using the germline J gene. The chain carries TRBV20-1 and TRBJ2-1, with TRBD2 matching 9 bases. Germline-derived CDR1 and CDR2 are DFQATT and SNEGSKA (reference sequence). V lost 3 bases and J lost 5; bases outside the gene matches: 8. The CDR3 covers 15 residues. CDR3 loop: CSASLAGGNNNEQFF. The CDR3 bases that were read are TGCAGTGCTAGCCTGGCGGGAGGGAATAACAATGAG.

The covered CDR3 bases are TGCAGTGCTCTCTCTAGCGGGGGGGTATACGAG. Its translation is CSALSSGGVYE. The whole CDR3 protein is CSALSSGGVYEQYF. The chain is built from TRBV20-1 and TRBJ2-7; 12 nucleotides line up with TRBD2. The DNA ends 3 residues before the CDR3 does, and the rest of the CDR3 is filled in from the germline J gene. Germline loops: CDR1 DFQATT, CDR2 SNEGSKA (reference sequence). The CDR3 is 14 residues long. V shed 5 bases and J 4 bases; nucleotides not matched to a gene: 6.

About this clone: The read falls 3 residues short of the CDR3 end, and the missing part is taken from the germline J gene. V is TRBV5-1 and J is TRBJ1-4; TRBD1 matches at 8 bases. The J segment lost 6 bases and the V segment lost 2 bases, leaving 0 bases of the junction unmatched. CDR1 and CDR2 from the germline V gene are SGHRS and YFSETQ. CDR3 length equals 13 residues. Partial CDR3 DNA: TGCGCCAGCAGCTTACAGGGGGATGAAAAA. Its translation: CASSLQGDEK. Given in full, the CDR3 is CASSLQGDEKLFF.

As to this clone: The observed sequence ends 3 residues before the CDR3 terminus, with the missing tail filled in from the germline J gene. The chain combines TRBV20-1 with TRBJ2-3; 10 nucleotides agree with TRBD2. Per germline, CDR1 DFQATT and CDR2 SNEGSKA (reference sequence). The CDR3 runs 12 residues. The CDR3 sequence: CSVSGGQETQYF. CDR3 DNA, as far as it was read: TGCAGTGTTAGCGGGGGGCAAGAGACG.

Concerning this clone: The DNA ends 3 residues before the CDR3 does, and the rest of the CDR3 is filled in from the germline J gene. This chain joins TRBV7-9 and TRBJ2-4; 8 nucleotides line up with TRBD2. Germline V CDR1 and CDR2: SEHNR, FQNEAQ (reference sequence). The CDR3 sequence is 15 residues long. The covered CDR3 bases are TGTGCCAGCAGCACCCCCGGGGGGGGCCCGAGGGGT. The encoded protein is CASSTPGGGPRG. The whole CDR3 protein reads CASSTPGGGPRGQYF.

Worth noting for this clone: The read ends 3 residues shy of where the CDR3 ends; the end is completed using the germline J gene. The rearrangement uses TRBV20-1 and TRBJ1-6; D is unclear. V dropped 3 bases and J dropped 7 bases, with 7 bases sitting between them. Germline assignment: CDR1 DFQATT and CDR2 SNEGSKA (reference sequence). There are 12 residues in the CDR3. CDR3 DNA, as far as it was read: TGCAGTGCTAGTCAACAGAATTCACCC. Translating it yields CSASQQNSP. The entire CDR3 is CSASQQNSPLHF.

Here the CDR3 reads CATSQQGSGYTF. CDR3 DNA, as far as it was read: TGTGCCACGAGCCAACAGGGATCTGGC. V gene TRBV7-2 combines with J gene TRBJ1-2; D might be TRBD1 (6 bases). From the germline J gene comes the end of the CDR3, since the read stops 3 residues before it. Looked up from germline, CDR1 is SGHTA and CDR2 is FQGNSA. The CDR3 totals 12 residues. With 10 bases removed from V and 7 bases from J, the gap between germline ends came to 16 bases.

About this clone: The sequence runs out 3 residues before the end of the CDR3; the remainder is reconstructed from the germline J gene. The chain combines TRBV5-3 with TRBJ2-1; 14 bases agree with TRBD2. TRBV5-3 is an open reading frame whose function is uncertain. After removal of 4 bases from V and 1 base from J, the junction contained 4 bases not matched to a gene. CDR3 length: 17 amino acids. The CDR3 reads CARSIRTSGGSYNEQFF. The CDR3 DNA, read in part, is TGTGCCAGAAGCATTAGGACTAGCGGGGGGTCCTACAATGAG.

About this clone itself: The observed sequence ends 3 residues before the CDR3 terminus, with the missing tail filled in from the germline J gene. This rearrangement joins TRBV7-2 to TRBJ2-1; 7 nucleotides agree with TRBD2. Germline V gene data show CDR1 as SGHTA and CDR2 as FQGNSA. J was trimmed by 9 bases and V by 5 bases; bases with no gene match: 4. This CDR3 contains 12 residues. The covered CDR3 bases are TGTGCCAGCAGCAGGACTAGGGCTGAG. It specifies CASSRTRAE. The whole CDR3 protein is CASSRTRAEQFF.

In regard to this clone: The read ends 3 residues shy of where the CDR3 ends; the end is completed using the germline J gene. V and J are TRBV2 and TRBJ1-1; 7 bases are shared with TRBD1. Germline loops: CDR1 SNHLY, CDR2 FYNNEI. This CDR3 comprises 11 residues. CDR3 loop: CASTQGGEAFF. CDR3 bases read: TGTGCCAGCACGCAAGGGGGCGAA.

Notes on this clone: The CDR3 end is not reached by the read, which stops 3 residues before it; the germline J gene fills it in. The V call is TRBV19, the J call TRBJ1-5; 8 positions match TRBD1. Unmatched junction bases numbered 7, after V lost 6 bases and J lost 3 bases. Germline V gives CDR1 LNHDA, CDR2 SQIVND (reference sequence). There are 15 residues in the CDR3. CDR3 region: CASSPLTGDNQPQHF. CDR3 bases read: TGTGCCAGTAGCCCACTGACAGGGGACAATCAGCCC.

Note on this clone: The read falls 3 residues short of the CDR3 end, and the missing part is taken from the germline J gene. The V call is TRBV28, the J call TRBJ2-7; 8 nucleotides line up with TRBD1. Unmatched junction bases numbered 9, after V lost 8 bases and J lost 0 bases. The CDR3 runs to 15 residues. Per the germline V gene, CDR1 is MDHEN and CDR2 is SYDVKM. The sequenced part of the CDR3 DNA is TGTGCCAGCCTCCGACCCCAGGGGGCCTCCTACGAG. Translation: CASLRPQGASYE. In full, the CDR3 reads CASLRPQGASYEQYF.

Comment on this clone: The read gets to within 3 residues of the CDR3 end, and the germline J gene fills in the rest. The chain uses TRBV2 and TRBJ2-6; 8 bases align to TRBD1. The CDR3 sequence is 16 residues long. With V trimmed by 6 bases and J by 0 bases, 4 bases remained unmatched. Germline-derived CDR1 and CDR2 are SNHLY and FYNNEI. This CDR3 is CASRLTGGSGANVLTF. The sequenced CDR3 bases are TGTGCCAGCAGACTCACAGGGGGCTCTGGGGCCAACGTC. The whole variable domain, filled in from reference TRBV2 and TRBJ2-6, reads EPEVTQTPSHQVTQMGQEVILRCVPISNHLYFYWYRQILGQKVEFLVSFYNNEISEKSEIFDDQFSVERPDGSNFTLKIRSTKLEDSAMYFCASRLTGGSGANVLTFGAGSRLTVL.

Regarding this clone: The read ends 3 residues shy of where the CDR3 ends; the end is completed using the germline J gene. The gene calls are TRBV20-1 and TRBJ1-1, with TRBD1 matching 7 bases. Germline V CDR1 and CDR2: DFQATT, SNEGSKA (reference sequence). The CDR3 has 13 residues. The CDR3 loop reads CSAPSKDRVRAFF. The covered CDR3 bases are TGCAGTGCTCCCTCGAAAGACAGGGTGAGA.